Included here is one TCR beta chain sequence, with context. Its specificity is unknown. The same CDR3 also results from other DNA sequences found in this sample. Naive CD8 isolation took CD45RO-negative cells positively selected for CCR7 and excluded terminally differentiated effector memory CD45RA+ cells. The data were taken from a study of shared clonotypes between healthy human individuals. It was across several immunoSEQ plates that each subset's genomic DNA was evenly split. Assay: immunoSEQ multiplex PCR; the TCRdb copy retains only in-frame clones and omits some. The sample lists roughly 2.1 million clones, around 93% seen once, with about 1.5% in the top ten. Overall study results and limits: Clonotype sharing across several donors was observed for 5% to 6.5% of naive CD4 clonotypes. Memory subsets had estimated richness that was generally smaller than that of naive subsets. Non-shared clonotypes displayed generation probabilities falling below those of clonotypes present in all four donors.

The sequenced material came from naive CD8+ T cells from PBMCs. This clonotype was obtained from a man aged 18-30 years in good health. Some clones in this sample may be carry-over from other donors' samples.

The DNA of the CDR3 is TGTGCCAGCAGCCGGAGGGGGGTACAAGAGACCCAGTACTTC. This sequence encodes CASSRRGVQETQYF. The V and J genes are TRBV28 and TRBJ2-5; D is perhaps TRBD1 or TRBD2 (6 bases each). V was clipped by 6 bases and J by 2 bases, with 13 bases between them. This CDR3 has 14 residues. The germline V gene encodes CDR1 MDHEN and CDR2 SYDVKM.